These 12 T cell receptor beta chains share one sample of origin, sequenced in a study of type 1 and type 2 diabetes patients. Genomic DNA was the PCR template. Multiplex PCR with 30 forward and 13 reverse primers amplified the TCR beta CDR3. TCRdb reprocessed the multiplex PCR reads via MiXCR and lists one record per CDR3 protein. Of some 250,000 distinct CDR3 sequences listed, 45% to 60% are singletons. The sample consisted of peripheral blood mononuclear cells (PBMCs). The receptors stem from a man aged 18 to 30 with type 2 diabetes.

In this sample, this clonotype turned up a few times. The chain carries TRBV4-3 and TRBJ2-7; no clear D. Trimming pared 0 bases from V and 3 bases from J, leaving 12 bases between. CDR1 and CDR2 (germline): LGHNA, YSLEER. The CDR3 is 15 amino acids. This chain's CDR3 is CASSQDYSRIYEQYF. Written as DNA, the CDR3 is TGCGCCAGCAGCCAAGATTATAGTAGGATCTACGAGCAGTACTTC.

This chain uses TRBV27 with TRBJ2-7; D is perhaps TRBD2 (6 bases). Trimming took 6 bases from V and 4 from J, leaving 19 bases between them. Per germline, CDR1 MNHEY and CDR2 SMNVEV (reference sequence). CDR3 length: 15 amino acids. CDR3: CASSVDNSGPYEQYF. In DNA form, the CDR3 reads TGTGCCAGCAGCGTAGATAATAGCGGCCCTTACGAGCAGTACTTC.

The rearrangement uses TRBV6-6 and TRBJ1-1; possibly TRBD1 for D (5 bases). V lost 4 bases and J 4 bases, leaving 7 bases between the germline ends. Germline assignment: CDR1 MNHNY and CDR2 SVGAGI (reference sequence). The CDR3 runs to 12 residues. CDR3 bases: TGTGCCAGCAGTTCGAGGGGCACTGAAGCTTTCTTT. Its protein product is CASSSRGTEAFF.

This clonotype has only a few counts. V gene TRBV10-3 combines with J gene TRBJ2-3; D might be TRBD2 (6 bases). CDR3 length: 12 residues. V was cut by 8 bases and J by 1 base, with 7 bases left in between. In germline, CDR1 is ENHRY, CDR2 SYGVKD. CDR3 protein: CAIGTGTDTQYF. CDR3 DNA: TGTGCCATCGGGACTGGCACAGATACGCAGTATTTT.

The rearrangement uses TRBV19 and TRBJ2-6, with D maybe TRBD2 (6 bases). The CDR3 contains 16 residues. Germline CDR1 reads LNHDA; CDR2 reads SQIVND (reference sequence). V dropped 6 bases and J dropped 0 bases, with 12 bases sitting between them. The CDR3 bases are TGTGCCAGTAGGACTGGGGGGTCCTCTGGGGCCAACGTCCTGACTTTC. Translating gives CASRTGGSSGANVLTF.

This clonotype showed up just a few times. This chain uses TRBV4-2 with TRBJ2-7; D might be TRBD1 (6 bases). CDR1 and CDR2 from the germline V gene are LGHNA and YNFKEQ. Trimming took off 4 bases at V and 6 bases at J, with 7 bases between the two ends. The CDR3 has 11 residues. The CDR3 sequence is CASSPGVEQYF. CDR3 nucleotides: TGTGCCAGCAGCCCAGGGGTCGAGCAGTACTTC.

The chain combines TRBV5-1 with TRBJ2-6; 10 bases are shared with TRBD1. Germline V lookup: CDR1 SGHRS, CDR2 YFSETQ. The CDR3 loop spans 18 amino acids. V shed 4 bases and J 1 base; nucleotides not matched to a gene: 8. The CDR3 sequence: CASSLSGQGSSGANVLTF. The CDR3 nucleotides are TGCGCCAGCAGCCTATCGGGACAGGGGTCGTCTGGGGCCAACGTCCTGACTTTC.

This chain connects TRBV27 to TRBJ2-1, with 7 bases matching TRBD2. CDR1 and CDR2 (germline): MNHEY, SMNVEV (reference sequence). The CDR3 is 14 residues long. Trimming cost V 5 bases and J 6 bases; bases outside gene matches: 7. CDR3 DNA: TGTGCCAGCAGTCGAAGCGGGGTGGGCAATGAGCAGTTCTTC. Protein: CASSRSGVGNEQFF.

This clonotype has just a few counts. The chain carries TRBV15 and TRBJ2-7; 7 nucleotides match TRBD1. The germline V gene encodes CDR1 LNHNV and CDR2 YYDKDF (reference sequence). Trimming at V came to 5 bases and at J to 3 bases, leaving 10 bases not matched to a gene. The CDR3 contains 15 residues. In DNA form, the CDR3 reads TGTGCCACCAGCTCACCGGGACAGTATTACTACGAGCAGTACTTC. Its protein is CATSSPGQYYYEQYF.

This sequence joins TRBV10-2 and TRBJ2-7; 7 positions agree with TRBD1. Germline assignment: CDR1 WSHSY and CDR2 SAAADI. This CDR3 is built from 18 residues. The V segment lost 8 bases and the J segment 2 bases; nucleotides outside the gene matches: 21. DNA for the CDR3: TGCGCCAGCCAGGGGTTATCTCGCACCGGGACAGAGACCTACGAGCAGTACTTC. Translating it yields CASQGLSRTGTETYEQYF.

Ten or more counts support this clonotype. The J gene is TRBJ2-5, the V gene TRBV2; 8 nucleotides align to TRBD2. The junction had 3 bases not matched to a gene; V was cut back by 4 bases and J by 2 bases. The CDR3 length is 14 residues. Germline V gene lookup returns CDR1 SNHLY and CDR2 FYNNEI. The CDR3 protein is CASSGVAGQETQYF. In DNA form, the CDR3 reads TGTGCCAGCAGTGGGGTAGCGGGACAAGAGACCCAGTACTTC.

This clonotype was observed a few times. The chain joins TRBV19 to TRBJ1-5; D gene uncertain. The CDR3 has 15 residues. The V gene lost 9 bases and the J gene lost 0 bases, with 15 bases spanning the gap. Germline values: CDR1 LNHDA, CDR2 SQIVND (reference sequence). The CDR3 coding sequence is TGTGCCAGCCACATAAACTTACATAGCAATCAGCCCCAGCATTTT. Translating gives CASHINLHSNQPQHF.